This T cell receptor beta chain was documented in a study of CXCR3-negative and CXCR3-positive naive CD8 T cells (dated by TCRdb to between 2018 and 2021). Broadly, across the study: In total, approximately 130 million TRB reads were obtained, or roughly 1.5 +/- 0.3 million reads per library. The diversity and physicochemical repertoire analyses included eleven to twelve donors pooled from two independent experiments. The TRBV-TRBJ cluster analysis covered naive subsets from 5 or 6 donors and memory cells from 3 donors.

Sequencing was performed on a NextSeq 550. The Human TCR Profiling Kit (MiLaboratory) was used to make UMI-labeled 5' RACE TRB cDNA libraries. The full amount of extracted RNA was used for cDNA synthesis, and the full amount of resulting cDNA was used for PCR amplification. Libraries were prepared in parallel with an identical number of PCR cycles. As for how the authors treated the data: About 50,000 +/- 10,000 unique UMI-labeled TRB cDNA molecules per library were extracted with MIGEC and MiXCR, with at least two reads per UMI required. On average, each library contained approximately 40,000 +/- 10,000 functional in-frame TRB CDR3 nucleotide clonotypes without stop codons. After downsampling to 5000 UMI-labeled TRB molecules per sample, diversity metrics, including normalized Shannon-Wiener and Chao1, were computed in VDJtools. VDJtools was used to calculate clonotype-size-weighted physicochemical properties of the central five CDR3 residues, namely interaction energy, strength, volume and Kidera factor 4. Reads reprocessed by TCRdb are summarized as one entry per CDR3 protein sequence, and DNA is absent. These V and J calls derive from TCRdb rather than the authors' analysis. The sample's table lists a count of about 150,000 distinct CDR3 sequences. Of the sample, 0.25% to 0.3% is held by the ten largest clones.

Comment on this clonotype: Its target antigen remains unknown.

Overall study results and their limits: Within the same donor, TRBV-TRBJ usage looked similar between naive CXCR3-negative and CXCR3-positive cells, but memory cells had distinct patterns. Compared with CXCR3-negative naive cells, CXCR3-positive naive cells had TRB CDR3s with higher hydrophobicity (lower Kidera factor 4), lower energy, and higher strength and volume indices. Repertoire diversity was comparably high in both naive subsets but much lower in memory CD8+ T cells. Because surface CD5, which is linked to self-reactivity in mice, was comparable between the naive subsets, TCR interaction strength was also inferred from TRB CDR3 physicochemical properties. Because CXCR3 expression was partially decreased after cryopreservation, freshly isolated PBMCs were used for most assays.

The germline V gene yields LGHNA for CDR1 and YSLEER for CDR2. The CDR3 starts with the cysteine, ends with the phenylalanine, and has 16 residues. Only the protein is available. For every CD8+ T cell subset, over 250,000 cells were flow-sorted straight into RLT lysis buffer, and each subset was sorted in triplicate. To keep memory contaminants out, a stringent definition of naive CD8+ T cells was applied: CD45RO-CCR7+CD27+CD95-. Peripheral blood mononuclear cells were isolated from buffy coats using standard density gradient centrifugation. A FACSAria III was used to flow-sort naive CXCR3-negative and CXCR3-positive CD8+ T cells. An RNeasy Mini Kit was used to extract total RNA from the sorted cells.

Recombination linked TRBV4-3 to TRBJ2-7; absent DNA, TCRdb's TRBD1 call cannot be checked. The sample was naive CXCR3+ CD8+ T cells from blood. In the paper's terms, the cell subset or site label means: CD45RO-CCR7+CD27+CD95- naive CD8+ T cells expressing CXCR3 (TNR3+). The TCR originated in a human donor in good health. Some clones in this sample may be carry-over from other donors' samples. The CDR3 loop reads CASSQEWDRSSYEQYF.